The sequence of this T cell receptor beta chain was determined in a study of T cell changes during pregnancy in multiple sclerosis. Libraries were prepared by immunoSEQ multiplex PCR; TCRdb keeps only in-frame clonotypes and omits some of them. The data show roughly 75,000 clones, with 80% to 95% seen just once and roughly 1.9% held by the top ten. Turning to this clone: A read error may produce the germline difference seen at one junction end.

The source of this sequence is a female donor in good health, enrolled as a control in a pregnancy study. The material sequenced was peripheral blood, taken in the third trimester of pregnancy.

CDR3 region: CASKTGGLVF. The CDR3 DNA reads as TGTGCCAGCAAGACAGGGGGCCTCGTTTTC. This chain connects TRBV2 to TRBJ1-2, with 10 bases fitting TRBD1. Germline V gene sequence: CDR1 SNHLY, CDR2 FYNNEI. The length of the CDR3 is 10 residues.